Following are 6 T cell receptor beta chains from one sample sequenced in a study of metastatic and nonmetastatic thyroid tumors. Using MiXCR, TCRdb re-called clones from the PCR reads. The sample shows 70,000 or so clones, 12% to 15% of them seen only once. Before thyroid surgery, none of the patients had received any treatment. The specimen was blood. The receptors here all came from a male donor with papillary thyroid cancer or a benign thyroid nodule (not recorded which). Some clones in this sample may be carry-over from other donors' samples.

This clone has ten or more counts. The chain is built from TRBV29-1 and TRBJ1-2; a possible D gene is TRBD1 (5 bases). CDR1 is SQVTM and CDR2 is ANQGSEA in the germline V gene. The CDR3 has 12 residues. Deletions cut 7 bases from V and 3 bases from J, with 12 bases between. The CDR3: CSALRDDYGYTF. The CDR3 DNA reads TGCAGCGCTCTACGGGACGACTATGGCTACACCTTC. Full variable domain (rest looked up from reference TRBV29-1 and TRBJ1-2): SAVISQKPSRDICQRGTSLTIQCQVDSQVTMMFWYRQQPGQSLTLIATANQGSEATYESGFVIDKFPISRPNLTFSTLTVSNMSPEDSSIYLCSALRDDYGYTFGSGTRLTVV.

At least ten counts were recorded for this clone. V and J are TRBV25-1 and TRBJ1-3; no definite D call. The CDR3 is 15 residues long. The V gene's germline CDR1 is MGHDK and CDR2 SYGVNS. V dropped 2 bases and J dropped 0 bases, with 8 bases sitting between them. Here the CDR3 reads CASSEVRSSGNTIYF. The DNA of the CDR3 is TGTGCCAGCAGTGAAGTCCGCAGCTCTGGAAACACCATATATTTT. Complete variable domain (other parts from reference TRBV25-1 and TRBJ1-3): EADIYQTPRYLVIGTGKKITLECSQTMGHDKMYWYQQDPGMELHLIHYSYGVNSTEKGDLSSESTVSRIRTEHFPLTLESARPSHTSQYLCASSEVRSSGNTIYFGEGSWLTVV.

This clone was found many times. J is TRBJ2-5 and V is TRBV18; 9 bases fit TRBD2. This CDR3 has 16 amino acids. Trimming at V came to 1 base and at J to 4 bases, leaving 7 bases not matched to a gene. Germline loops: CDR1 KGHSH, CDR2 LQKENI. CDR3 nucleotides: TGTGCCAGCTCACCACTAGCGGGAGCGTTTGGAGAGACCCAGTACTTC. Translating it yields CASSPLAGAFGETQYF. Together with reference TRBV18 and TRBJ2-5, the CDR3 gives the full variable domain: NAGVMQNPRHLVRRRGQEARLRCSPMKGHSHVYWYRQLPEEGLKFMVYLQKENIIDESGMPKERFSAEFPKEGPSILRIQQVVRGDSAAYFCASSPLAGAFGETQYFGPGTRLLVL.

This clone was found many times. The V gene is TRBV3-1, the J gene TRBJ1-2; weak D call: TRBD1 (5 bases). V dropped 2 bases and J dropped 4 bases, with 8 bases sitting between them. The CDR3 is 13 residues long. CDR1 LGHDT and CDR2 YNNKEL come from the germline V gene (reference sequence). Here the CDR3 DNA reads TGTGCCAGCAGCCAACAGGGAAGCTATGGCTACACCTTC. It translates to CASSQQGSYGYTF.

The genes are TRBV20-1 and TRBJ1-1; D gene ambiguous. Germline V gives CDR1 DFQATT, CDR2 SNEGSKA (reference sequence). The CDR3 sequence is 14 residues long. The V end was cut by 1 base, the J end by 1 base, with 10 bases between. The CDR3 DNA follows: TGCAGTGCTAGAGGTCGAGGCCAGAACACTGAAGCTTTCTTT. Encoded protein: CSARGRGQNTEAFF.

This clone was observed at least ten times. This rearrangement joins TRBV7-7 to TRBJ2-2; 11 bases align to TRBD2. The V gene end was trimmed by 5 bases and the J gene end by 5 bases; junction bases not matched to a gene: 10. The germline V gene encodes CDR1 SSHAT and CDR2 FNYEAQ (reference sequence). The CDR3 spans 17 residues. CDR3 bases: TGTGCCAGCAGCCCCACATCCTGGACTAGCGGGACCGGGGAGCTGTTTTTT. It codes for CASSPTSWTSGTGELFF.